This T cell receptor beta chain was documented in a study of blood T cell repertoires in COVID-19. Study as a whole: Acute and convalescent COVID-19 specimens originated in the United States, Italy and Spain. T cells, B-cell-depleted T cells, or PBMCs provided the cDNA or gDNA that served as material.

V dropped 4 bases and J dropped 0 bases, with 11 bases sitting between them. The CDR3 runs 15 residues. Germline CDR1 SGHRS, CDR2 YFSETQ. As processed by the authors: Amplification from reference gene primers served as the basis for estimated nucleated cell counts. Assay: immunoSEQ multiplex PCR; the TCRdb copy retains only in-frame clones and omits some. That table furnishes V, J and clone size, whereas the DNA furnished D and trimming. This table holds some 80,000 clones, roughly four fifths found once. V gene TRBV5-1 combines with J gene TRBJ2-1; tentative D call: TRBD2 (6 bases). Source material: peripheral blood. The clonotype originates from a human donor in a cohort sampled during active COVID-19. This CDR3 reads CASSPGAGSYNEQFF. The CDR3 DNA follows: TGCGCCAGCAGCCCCGGAGCGGGCTCCTACAATGAGCAGTTCTTC.